The source of this T cell receptor (beta chain) is a study of CD8+CD57+ T cells in acquired aplastic anemia. The study profiled TCR beta VDJ and CDR3 using genomic DNA as template. Via MiXCR, TCRdb re-called the reads, giving one row per CDR3 protein. The sample holds 310,000 or so distinct CDR3 sequences, roughly 53% seen once. V shed 4 bases and J 0 bases; nucleotides not matched to a gene: 11. The length of the CDR3 is 17 residues. CDR1 is LNHDA, CDR2 SQIVND, per germline (reference sequence). Flow cytometry had shown expanded CD8+CD57+ cells in the patients chosen for sequencing. Material for sequencing was sorted CD4+, CD8+, or CD8+CD57+ T cells (not recorded which) from PBMCs. The clonotype comes from a human donor with aplastic anemia. The chain uses TRBV19 and TRBJ2-7; TRBD1 agrees at 8 bases. The CDR3 loop reads CASSTGKTGTGSYEQYF. As DNA, the CDR3 is TGTGCCAGTAGTACTGGGAAAACCGGGACAGGCTCCTACGAGCAGTACTTC. Full variable domain (remainder filled in from reference TRBV19 and TRBJ2-7): DGGITQSPKYLFRKEGQNVTLSCEQNLNHDAMYWYRQDPGQGLRLIYYSQIVNDFQKGDIAEGYSVSREKKESFPLTVTSAQKNPTAFYLCASSTGKTGTGSYEQYFGPGTRLTVT.